The sequence of this T cell receptor (beta chain) was determined in a study of vaccination and CD4 T cells after COVID-19. The Oncomine TCR Beta short-read assay was applied to DNA of cultured CD4+ T cells. TCRdb analysed the PCR reads with MiXCR anew, one entry per CDR3 protein. This table has approximately 12,000 distinct CDR3 sequences, 20% to 25% appearing once. Treatment of the sample: roughly 10-day PBMC culture with coronavirus spike peptide pools or control peptides (ViraFEST assay). The trim removed 3 bases at V and 8 bases at J, leaving 5 bases unmatched. Germline V CDR1 and CDR2: DFQATT, SNEGSKA (reference sequence). This CDR3 comprises 12 residues. By frequency in the sample, this clonotype is medium-sized. Its antigen is undetermined.

The chain has TRBV20-1 and TRBJ1-2; 8 nucleotides agree with TRBD1. This receptor was taken from a human donor who received a COVID-19 vaccine. This material consisted of CD4+ T cells from blood, cultured in vitro, taken before SARS-CoV-2 vaccination. The CDR3 bases are TGCAGTGCTAGGGACAGGGCTGTCGGCTACACCTTC. Amino acid sequence: CSARDRAVGYTF.